In its sample, the clone carrying this T cell receptor beta chain was seen once. The antigen is unknown. Germline V gives CDR1 SEHNR, CDR2 FQNEAQ (reference sequence). V was clipped by 5 bases and J by 2 bases, with 17 bases between them. The CDR3 covers 16 residues. The data originate from a study of siplizumab effects on memory and regulatory T cells. Broader study findings: Proliferating siplizumab-culture Tregs lacked confirmation of suppressive function.

Profiled with immunoSEQ multiplex PCR; TCRdb holds only in-frame clones, not every one. Of roughly 110,000 clones in the sample, approximately 92% were seen once. The sequencing input was non-Treg CD4+ T cells sorted from blood. The source of this sequence is a human donor in good health. The chain joins TRBV7-9 to TRBJ2-3; the D gene is possibly TRBD2 (6 bases). DNA of the CDR3: TGTGCCAGCAGCCCAACACTGGGCGGGATCACAGATACGCAGTATTTT. It yields the protein CASSPTLGGITDTQYF.